The next 5 T cell receptor beta chains were all read from a single sample in a study of T cell responses to AZD1222 COVID-19 vaccine. Sequenced by immunoSEQ multiplex PCR; TCRdb stores in-frame clones only, minus some. The repertoire holds some 110,000 clones, 80% to 90% seen once, with around 3.1% in the top ten. The sequences come from peripheral blood, collected on day 0 of AZD1222 vaccination. The receptors originated from an adult in good health.

This chain connects TRBV19 to TRBJ1-5; no reliable D call. Trimming left V 8 bases short and J 7 bases short, with 21 bases between. CDR1 is LNHDA and CDR2 is SQIVND in the germline V gene (reference sequence). CDR3 size: 15 residues. CDR3 sequence: CASSQRREVPQPQHF. CDR3 in DNA: TGTGCCAGTTCCCAGCGGCGGGAGGTCCCACAGCCCCAGCATTTT. Variable domain in full (rest from reference TRBV19 and TRBJ1-5): DGGITQSPKYLFRKEGQNVTLSCEQNLNHDAMYWYRQDPGQGLRLIYYSQIVNDFQKGDIAEGYSVSREKKESFPLTVTSAQKNPTAFYLCASSQRREVPQPQHFGDGTRLSIL.

The CDR3 nucleotides read TGTGCCAGCAGTTCCTATCAAGATTGGGACCATTTGTCGGCTTTCTTT. It yields the protein CASSSYQDWDHLSAFF. This sequence joins TRBV28 and TRBJ1-1; TRBD1 is a possible D gene (5 bases). The V end was cut by 4 bases, the J end by 11 bases, with 26 bases between. Germline loops: CDR1 MDHEN, CDR2 SYDVKM. The CDR3 spans 16 residues.

CDR3 nucleotides: TGTGCCAGCACCAGTCCTGGAAACACCATATATTTT. Translation: CASTSPGNTIYF. The J gene is TRBJ1-3, the V gene TRBV25-1; D call uncertain. V was clipped by 7 bases and J by 2 bases, with 6 bases between them. CDR1 MGHDK and CDR2 SYGVNS come from the germline V gene. This CDR3 is 12 amino acids long.

This sequence joins TRBV2 and TRBJ2-5; D uncertain. The ends were cut back, 2 bases at V and 5 bases at J, with 12 bases in the middle. The CDR3 spans 14 residues. CDR1 and CDR2 from the germline V gene are SNHLY and FYNNEI. CDR3 sequence (DNA): TGTGCCAGCAGTGAAACTGAGTCCCGGGAGACCCAGTACTTC. This encodes CASSETESRETQYF.

The chain has TRBV6-2 or TRBV6-3 and TRBJ2-1; maybe TRBD2 (6 bases). V was trimmed by 3 bases and J by 6 bases, leaving 15 bases between them. The CDR3 covers 15 residues. The germline V gene has CDR1 MNHEY and CDR2 SVGEGT. CDR3 region: CASSYRGGTFNEQFF. The DNA of the CDR3 is TGTGCCAGCAGTTATCGGGGCGGGACCTTCAATGAGCAGTTCTTC.